The subject of this entry is one T cell receptor (beta chain). This clonotype was counted ten times or more. This receptor's antigen is unknown. Base qualities are not at hand, and no much larger clone is one base apart. Genomic DNA was used as template for profiling of TCR beta VDJ combinations and CDR3 sequences. An Illumina HiSeq 2000 was used for TCR repertoire sequencing. Turning to the authors' computational methods: TRBV/TRBJ rearrangement plots, CDR3 size and DJ length profiles, and Simpson's diversity index were used to assess repertoires. The most abundant DNA sequence in the deep sequencing data was defined as the immunodominant clone. CDR3 amino acid sequences were screened for sharing across subjects and were compared with published repertoires and the VDJdb database. The raw public data were reprocessed by TCRdb itself: fastp quality trimming at Q25, MiXCR clonotype calling, in-frame beta chains only. Every CDR3 protein is listed once, alongside the most common genes and DNA of its rows. TCRdb's processing, not the authors', yielded these V and J calls. For this sample there are about 240,000 distinct CDR3 sequences; about 44% appear just once. Less than 9% of the sample goes to the ten largest clones.

The data derive from a study of CD8+CD57+ T cells in acquired aplastic anemia (dated by TCRdb to 2017 to 2018). As for the study more broadly: A mean of 3.2 ug of DNA, ranging from roughly 0.2 to 27.4 ug, was extracted from sorted CD4+ and CD8+ cells. A CD8+CD57+ expansion meant a frequency higher than the mean frequency seen in healthy subjects.

Study-wide findings and limitations: Patients and healthy controls showed no significant difference in CD8+ Simpson's diversity (P=0.060). Although under 35 CD8+ CDR3 sequences were shared by patients and controls, these sequences appeared highly expressed in patients and within the immunodominant clones of patients.

V is pared back by 8 bases and J by 0 bases, with 2 bases lying between the germline termini. As encoded in the germline V gene, CDR1 is SNHLY while CDR2 is FYNNEI. The CDR3 contains 11 residues, cysteine and phenylalanine counted. Only the CDR3 part of the read is kept: 33 bases, read in frame from the first base. Flow cytometry had shown CD8+CD57+ cell expansion in the patients selected for sequencing. Every patient had a diagnosis of severe acquired aplastic anemia based on International Study of Aplastic Anemia and Agranulocytosis and Camitta criteria. No therapy had been received by the patients at the time of blood sampling. In this study, sorted CD4+ and CD8+ T cells from the blood of healthy subjects and of severe aplastic anemia patients had their TCR repertoires deep-sequenced. Patients were enrolled in the USA under clinicaltrials.gov protocols 00001620, 01623167, 00001397, 00071045, 00081523 and 00961064. Ficoll-Paque density gradient centrifugation was used to isolate peripheral blood mononuclear cells. Before DNA was extracted, CD4+ and CD8+ T cells were sorted using either FACS or magnetic beads.

Sequencing used sorted CD4+, CD8+, or CD8+CD57+ T cells (not recorded which) from PBMCs. This TCR was sampled from a human donor with aplastic anemia. The chain joins TRBV2 to TRBJ1-3, with no confident D gene call. The CDR3 protein: CASLSGNTIYF. Here is the DNA: TGTGCCAGCCTCTCTGGAAACACCATATATTTT. Outside the CDR3, residues come from the reference TRBV2 and TRBJ1-3 proteins, so the full variable domain is: EPEVTQTPSHQVTQMGQEVILRCVPISNHLYFYWYRQILGQKVEFLVSFYNNEISEKSEIFDDQFSVERPDGSNFTLKIRSTKLEDSAMYFCASLSGNTIYFGEGSWLTVV.